The present entry profiles one TCR beta chain with its context. The antigen remains unidentified. The sample belongs to a study of OX40 agonist ivuxolimab in advanced cancers. Study in general: Those treated in dose escalation had hepatocellular carcinoma, melanoma, renal cell cancer or head and neck cancer. The study's findings and limits: In the 0.1-3.0 mg/kg groups, partial responders showed among the lowest expansion.

From germline, CDR1 is SNHLY and CDR2 FYNNEI. Between the trimmed V and J ends, which lost 7 bases and 10 bases, there was a span of 23 bases. The CDR3 is 15 amino acids. Repertoires were generated with immunoSEQ multiplex PCR, while TCRdb's copy carries only in-frame clones and drops some. The table has more than 50,000 clones, around 88% seen once. This chain links TRBV2 with TRBJ2-1, with TRBD2 as a possible D gene (5 bases). The TCR sequence derives from an adult with an advanced solid tumor such as melanoma, head and neck, liver or kidney cancer. Source: CD4+ or CD8+ T cells sorted from blood, taken in a trial of the OX40 agonist ivuxolimab. CDR3 nucleotides: TGTGCCAGCAAGGGAGTGGACCGGGCCGTCATGGAGCAGTTCTTC. It is translated as CASKGVDRAVMEQFF.